These 5 T cell receptor beta chains came from one sample sequenced in a study of blood T cell repertoires in COVID-19. Here immunoSEQ multiplex PCR was the method, and the copy in TCRdb shows in-frame clones only, minus some. The table includes about 90,000 clones, approximately 78% detected once. Specimen: peripheral blood. Receptor source: a human donor in a cohort sampled during active COVID-19.

Concerning this clone itself: Other DNA sequences of this sample code for an identical CDR3. This chain joins TRBV25-1 and TRBJ1-6; TRBD1 aligns across 9 bases. V lost 9 bases and J lost 8; bases outside the gene matches: 5. Germline V gene lookup returns CDR1 MGHDK and CDR2 SYGVNS. This CDR3 comprises 13 residues. The CDR3: CASKGQGDSPLHF. The CDR3 DNA is TGTGCCAGTAAGGGACAGGGCGATTCACCCCTCCACTTT.

The chain uses TRBV7-6 and TRBJ2-3; 12 bases map to TRBD2. With 5 bases clipped from V and 6 bases from J, the junction kept 6 bases outside the gene matches. The CDR3 covers 15 residues. CDR1 is SGHVS and CDR2 is FNYEAQ in the germline V gene. The CDR3 spells CASSPLAGGDDTQYF. The CDR3 DNA reads TGTGCCAGCAGCCCTCTAGCGGGGGGGGATGATACGCAGTATTTT.

This clone showed up just once. The V call is TRBV7-2, the J call TRBJ2-3; 9 positions agree with TRBD2. Germline V CDR1 and CDR2: SGHTA, FQGNSA. This CDR3 is built from 14 residues. J was trimmed by 4 bases and V by 7 bases; bases with no gene match: 6. The CDR3 protein is CASTQAGGPDTQYF. CDR3 nucleotides: TGTGCCAGCACCCAAGCGGGGGGCCCAGATACGCAGTATTTT.

This sequence joins TRBV15 and TRBJ2-3, with a tentative D call TRBD2 (7 bases). CDR3 length equals 15 residues. Germline V lookup: CDR1 LNHNV, CDR2 YYDKDF (reference sequence). Trimming took 8 bases from V and 2 from J, leaving 17 bases between them. Written as DNA, the CDR3 is TGTGCCACCCGGCCGGCGGGGGCTTACACAGATACGCAGTATTTT. It specifies CATRPAGAYTDTQYF.

This rearrangement joins TRBV7-3 to TRBJ1-6; no firm D call. CDR1 is SGHTA and CDR2 is FQGTGA in the germline V gene. The CDR3 has 13 residues. Trimming shortened V by 5 bases and J by 3 bases, and 5 bases separated the two germline ends. CDR3: CASSRVYNSPLHF. CDR3 coding DNA: TGTGCCAGCAGCCGGGTCTATAATTCACCCCTCCACTTT.